This T cell receptor beta chain was observed in a study of cytomegalovirus exposure and HLA in healthy donors. General observations from the study: Altogether, some 170 TCR beta chains were recorded as cytomegalovirus-associated.

Sequenced by immunoSEQ multiplex PCR; TCRdb stores in-frame clones only, minus some. Of approximately 150,000 clones listed, just under 85% are singletons. This CDR3 spans 15 amino acids. J gave up 2 bases and V 6 bases, and 6 bases lay outside the gene matches. CDR1 and CDR2 from the germline V gene are MGHRA and YSYEKL. This clone came up once. What it binds is not known. Sequenced input: PBMCs. This TCR derives from a young man in good health and CMV-seropositive. This chain links TRBV4-1 with TRBJ1-2, with 10 bases lining up with TRBD1. CDR3: CASSLPGQGNYGYTF. The CDR3 region has the DNA TGCGCCAGCAGTTTACCGGGACAGGGGAACTATGGCTACACCTTC.